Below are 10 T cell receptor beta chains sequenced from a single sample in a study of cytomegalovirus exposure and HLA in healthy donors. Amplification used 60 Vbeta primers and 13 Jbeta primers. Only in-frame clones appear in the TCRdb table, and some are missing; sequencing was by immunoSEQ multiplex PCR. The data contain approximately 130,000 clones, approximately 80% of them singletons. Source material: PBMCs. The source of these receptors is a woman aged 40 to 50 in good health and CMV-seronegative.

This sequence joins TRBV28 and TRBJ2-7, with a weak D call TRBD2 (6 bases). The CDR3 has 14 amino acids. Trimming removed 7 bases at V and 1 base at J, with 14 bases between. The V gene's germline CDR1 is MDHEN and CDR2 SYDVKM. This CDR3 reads CASTVGTDSYEQYF. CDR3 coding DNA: TGTGCCAGCACCGTGGGGACTGATTCCTACGAGCAGTACTTC.

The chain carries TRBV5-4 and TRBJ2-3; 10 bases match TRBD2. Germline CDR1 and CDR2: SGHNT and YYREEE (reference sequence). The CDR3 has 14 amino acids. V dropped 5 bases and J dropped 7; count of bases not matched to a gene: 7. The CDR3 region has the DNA TGTGCCAGCAGTCTAGCGGGGGCACATTATACGCAGTATTTT. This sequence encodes CASSLAGAHYTQYF.

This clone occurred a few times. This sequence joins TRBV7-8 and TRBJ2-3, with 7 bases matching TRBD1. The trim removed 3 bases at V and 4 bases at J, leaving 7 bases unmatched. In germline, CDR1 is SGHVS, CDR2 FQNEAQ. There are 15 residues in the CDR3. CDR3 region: CASSLTDRSSDTQYF. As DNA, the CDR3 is TGTGCCAGCAGCTTGACGGACAGGAGCTCAGATACGCAGTATTTT. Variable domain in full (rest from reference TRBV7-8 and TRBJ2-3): GAGVSQSPRYKVAKRGQDVALRCDPISGHVSLFWYQQALGQGPEFLTYFQNEAQLDKSGLPSDRFFAERPEGSVSTLKIQRTQQEDSAVYLCASSLTDRSSDTQYFGPGTRLTVL.

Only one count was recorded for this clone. Written as DNA, the CDR3 is TGTGCCAGCAGTTTACCTGTCCAAGAGACCCAGTACTTC. Translating it yields CASSLPVQETQYF. The gene calls are TRBV28 and TRBJ2-5; the D is unclear. With 2 bases removed from V and 1 base from J, the gap between germline ends came to 5 bases. Germline assignment: CDR1 MDHEN and CDR2 SYDVKM. The CDR3 extends over 13 amino acids.

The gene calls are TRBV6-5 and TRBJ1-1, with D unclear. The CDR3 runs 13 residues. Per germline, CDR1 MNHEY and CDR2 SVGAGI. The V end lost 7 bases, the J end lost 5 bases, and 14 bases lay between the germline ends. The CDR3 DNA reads TGTGCCAGCACCACGGGAGGTGGTACTGAAGCTTTCTTT. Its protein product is CASTTGGGTEAFF.

CDR3 in DNA: TGTGCCAGTAGACGTCTAGCGGGGGGACTCGATGAGCAGTTCTTC. It yields the protein CASRRLAGGLDEQFF. The chain employs TRBV19 and TRBJ2-1, with 11 nucleotides matching TRBD2. V was pared by 6 bases and J by 8 bases, with 9 bases of the junction left unmatched. The germline gives CDR1 LNHDA, CDR2 SQIVND (reference sequence). This CDR3 is built from 15 residues.

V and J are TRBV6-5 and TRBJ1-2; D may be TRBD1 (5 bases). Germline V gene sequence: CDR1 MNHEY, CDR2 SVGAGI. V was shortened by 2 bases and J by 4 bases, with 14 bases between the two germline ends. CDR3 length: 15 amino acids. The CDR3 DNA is TGTGCCAGCAGTTACGAATTCGGCGGGGCCTATGGCTACACCTTC. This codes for CASSYEFGGAYGYTF.

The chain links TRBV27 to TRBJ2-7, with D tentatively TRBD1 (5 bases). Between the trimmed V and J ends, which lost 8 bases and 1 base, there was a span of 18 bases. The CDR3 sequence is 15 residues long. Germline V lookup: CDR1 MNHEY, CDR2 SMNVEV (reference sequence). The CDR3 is CASGLTAFGSYEQYF. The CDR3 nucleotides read TGTGCCAGCGGCCTGACAGCTTTTGGTTCCTACGAGCAGTACTTC.

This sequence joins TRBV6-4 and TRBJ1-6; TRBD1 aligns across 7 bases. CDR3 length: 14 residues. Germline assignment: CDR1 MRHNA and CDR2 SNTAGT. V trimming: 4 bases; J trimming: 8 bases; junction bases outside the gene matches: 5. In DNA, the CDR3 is TGTGCCAGCAGTGTCTGGCAGGGGGATTCACCCCTCCACTTT. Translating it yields CASSVWQGDSPLHF.

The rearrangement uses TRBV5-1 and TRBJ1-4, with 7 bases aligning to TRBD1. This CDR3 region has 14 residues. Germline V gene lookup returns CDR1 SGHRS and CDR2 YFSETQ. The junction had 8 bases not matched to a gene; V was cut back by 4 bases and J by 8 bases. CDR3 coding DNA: TGCGCCAGCAGCCCAGGGGGTATGGGAGAAAAACTGTTTTTT. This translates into CASSPGGMGEKLFF.